This passage covers 4 T cell receptor beta chains from one sample sequenced in a study of T-cell reconstitution after alpha-beta-depleted transplantation in children. Unique molecular identifiers were incorporated when the TCRbeta library was constructed. TCRdb fed the PCR reads into MiXCR, producing one record per CDR3 protein. The sample consists of about a million distinct CDR3 sequences, about 29% of them appearing once. The sample in question was PBMCs, mostly from graft donor cells, obtained 360 days after TCRalphabeta/CD19-depleted stem cell transplant. The receptor source for this set is a boy in the first two years of life who had a stem cell transplant for SCID, so the T cells may come from the graft donor.

This clonotype was counted only a few times. The genes are TRBV5-1 and TRBJ1-6; possibly TRBD1 for D (5 bases). The V end was cut by 6 bases, the J end by 10 bases, with 17 bases between. CDR3 length: 14 residues. Per the germline V gene, CDR1 is SGHRS and CDR2 is YFSETQ. CDR3 region: CASTWGTPSSPLHF. The CDR3 nucleotides are TGCGCCAGCACCTGGGGCACCCCCAGCTCACCCCTCCACTTT. Full variable domain (rest looked up from reference TRBV5-1 and TRBJ1-6): KAGVTQTPRYLIKTRGQQVTLSCSPISGHRSVSWYQQTPGQGLQFLFEYFSETQRNKGNFPGRFSGRQFSNSRSEMNVSTLELGDSALYLCASTWGTPSSPLHFGNGTRLTVT.

The chain links TRBV4-2 to TRBJ1-2; D ambiguous. The CDR3 covers 15 residues. V lost 0 bases, J lost 3 bases, and 11 bases lay in between. CDR1 and CDR2 from the germline V gene are LGHNA and YNFKEQ. The CDR3 coding sequence is TGTGCCAGCAGCCAAGATTCGGCAGCGGACTATGGCTACACCTTC. This translates into CASSQDSAADYGYTF.

The chain is built from TRBV29-1 and TRBJ2-3; the D call may be TRBD1 or TRBD2 (5 bases each). CDR3 size: 14 residues. Trimming stripped 4 bases from V and 4 bases from J, with 15 bases between. Per germline, CDR1 SQVTM and CDR2 ANQGSEA. CDR3 protein: CSVVFGGTADTQYF. CDR3 DNA sequence: TGCAGCGTTGTTTTTGGGGGAACGGCAGATACGCAGTATTTT.

This clonotype was observed a handful of times. The chain recombines TRBV6-1 with TRBJ2-5; D possibly corresponds to TRBD2 (5 bases). This CDR3 contains 16 residues. CDR1 is MNHNS, CDR2 SASEGT, per germline. The V end was cut by 2 bases, the J end by 4 bases, with 17 bases between. The CDR3 nucleotides read TGTGCCAGCAGTGAAAATCCCCGCGGAGGTGGAGAGACCCAGTACTTC. Protein: CASSENPRGGGETQYF.